This TCR beta chain was captured in a study of T cells after yellow fever vaccination (dated by TCRdb to the late 2010s). Broadly, across the study: Libraries from fractions with low cell numbers were prepared with the SMART-Seq v4 Ultra Low Input RNA kit. To follow T-cell clones before and after both primary and booster YFV17D yellow fever vaccination, bulk TCR alpha and beta repertoires underwent longitudinal sequencing. Two healthy male donors, one aged 18 to 29 and one aged 30 to 40 years, made up the cohort. Blood was drawn at multiple timepoints before and after primary and secondary immunization, with bulk PBMC replicates and cell subsets isolated.

This clonotype was seen at least ten times. The target of this receptor is not known. Per-base qualities were not stored, and no clone one base away is much larger. Reads for this sample came from an Illumina NovaSeq 6000. TCR cDNA was synthesized by 5'RACE template switching, which introduced a universal primer site and unique molecular identifiers. cDNA synthesis was primed from both the TCR alpha and TCR beta constant segments. Library amplification involved two PCR steps, and the second step added sample barcodes and sequencing adapters. Sequencing of libraries was performed on Illumina HiSeq 2500 (2x100 bp) or NovaSeq (2x150 bp). The original methods were these. MIGEC handled demultiplexing of reads and collapsing into UMI consensus sequences, while MiXCR performed V(D)J alignment. Vaccine-responding clonotypes were defined with edgeR using replicate PBMC samples, requiring FDR below 0.01 and a log2 fold change above 5 up to day 15. Bulk clonotypes were assigned CD4 or CD8 identity according to which sequenced CD4 or CD8 repertoire held them at higher abundance. TCRdb trimmed public reads at Q25 via fastp, called clones via MiXCR and kept in-frame beta chains. For every CDR3 protein sequence, its rows merge into one entry that carries the most common genes and DNA. The V and J calls follow TCRdb's processing rather than the paper's. This sample lists some 240,000 distinct CDR3 sequences; around 4.9% were detected once. The top ten clonotypes cover about 3.5% of the sample.

What the authors observed across the whole study: FACS-sorted repertoires could contain abundant contaminating clonotypes from the bulk population, so computational filtering was required. The secondary T-cell response was weaker than the primary response but faster, peaking on day 5 instead of day 15. Because the study included only two donors, the extent to which the findings can be generalized is limited. Most clones expanded after primary vaccination were re-detected after the booster (96% of CD4 and around 86% of CD8), suggesting broad memory maintenance. A small fraction of clonotypes appeared in both the CD4 and CD8 compartments, likely as a result of convergent recombination.

V ends up 4 bases short and J 9 bases short, with an unmatched junction base count of 4. The CDR3, cysteine through phenylalanine, is 14 amino acids long. The CDR3 DNA has 42 bases and is translated from base 1. The sample's treatment or condition label is to be understood as: live attenuated yellow fever vaccine strain. PBMCs were isolated from peripheral blood using a standard Ficoll-Paque protocol. Dynabeads CD4 and CD8 positive selection kits were used to isolate the CD4 and CD8 T-cell fractions. RNA was extracted with TriZol from bulk PBMCs, CD4 and CD8 fractions, and dextramer-positive and dextramer-negative fractions.

The chain was built from TRBV6-7 and TRBJ2-1; TRBD2 fits 12 bases in the junction. TRBV6-7 belongs to the ORF category, with a function that is uncertain. Sequenced material: CD4+ T cells sorted from PBMCs, taken on the day of the yellow fever booster vaccination. The TCR sequence derives from a man aged 18-30 years who received the YFV17D yellow fever vaccine. The sequenced DNA is TGTGCCAGCAGTTGGACTAGCGGGGAGAGTGAGCAGTTCTTC. This translates into CASSWTSGESEQFF.